This T cell receptor (beta chain) is from a study of shared clonotypes between healthy human individuals (dated by TCRdb to 2018 to 2020). Concerning the study at large: A few men and two women, aged 18 to 49 years, made up the cohort. For each donor, three plates each were used for CD4 naive and CD4 memory, two plates were used for CD8 naive, and one plate was used for CD8 memory. To increase sequencing depth and limit assay-specific biases, different laboratories used diverse techniques to prepare libraries and sequence TCR repertoires. Per donor, leukapheresis produced somewhere between about 0.85 and 8.9 billion PBMCs. To estimate repertoire size and how much clonotype sharing occurs between individuals, the study deeply sequenced the blood TCR repertoires of 4 to 6 healthy adults.

V is cut by 7 bases and J by 6 bases, and the space between the germline ends is 12 bases. Sequences LNHDA (CDR1) and SQIVND (CDR2) are obtained from the germline V gene (reference sequence). The CDR3 goes from the cysteine to the phenylalanine over 12 residues. The read is trimmed to its CDR3 DNA, 36 bases read in frame from base 1. Using the deep immunoSEQ assay, multiplex PCR amplified TCR CDR3 regions from genomic DNA. For each cell subset, the extracted genomic DNA was distributed evenly across all wells of several immunoSEQ 96-well plates, and each plate served as one replicate. Each replicate PCR for sorted subsets received around 200 ng genomic DNA, equal to about 30,000 T cell genomes. Purified libraries were quantified with a Qubit 3.0 fluorometer, sized on a Bioanalyzer 2100, and re-quantified with the KAPA Library Quantification kit. Every immunoSEQ 96-well plate was sequenced on a dedicated single-read 150-cycle Illumina NextSeq 550 flow cell. Under the source paper's analysis protocol: The immunoSEQ output contained only junctional sequences without quality scores, so filtering could not match that applied to full-length reads. Sequences were annotated with PyIR, a Python wrapper for IgBLAST v1.9, using IMGT germline references to assign V/J genes and CDR3. Reads were removed for weak V/J assignments (E-value above 1e-6), missing CDR3, stop codons, out-of-frame junctions, or ambiguous translated residues. V3J clonotypes were defined as sequences sharing an identical inferred V gene, J gene, and CDR3 amino acid sequence. Percentage overlap between repertoires was computed as shared unique clonotypes divided by the size of the smaller repertoire. Three approaches were used to assess repertoire richness: RTK rarefaction, the Chao1 estimator, and Recon v2.1 estimates of unobserved clonotypes. Generation probabilities for all TCRbeta clonotypes obtained by the gDNA method from a handful of donors were computed using OLGA. TCRdb provides this immuneACCESS table in a form limited to in-frame rearrangements. Some clones are lacking; in checked studies, under half of them reflect an unresolved V gene, and why the rest are absent is not known. V and J calls and clone size are as listed in that table; D and trimming were resolved from the DNA. Present in this sample are about a million clones, approximately 72% of which were seen just once. Jointly, the top ten make up less than 1.5% of the sample.

Donors were healthy HIV-negative adults with no recently reported acute infections or vaccinations. Only Caucasian adults living in Nashville, Tennessee, USA were represented among the donors. CD4+ T cells were enriched through magnetic negative selection, after which naive cells were positively selected on CD45RA and the remaining negative fraction served as the memory subset. Blood was obtained by leukapheresis, after which PBMCs were separated by Ficoll-Histopaque density gradient centrifugation and cryopreserved in liquid nitrogen vapor phase. Purity and quantity of every magnetically sorted T cell population were checked by analytical flow cytometry. Genomic DNA was isolated from every sorted fraction and measured by UV absorbance on a Nanodrop 2000c. Paper-wide results and their limitations: Roughly 5% of naive CD4, around 4% of naive CD8, approximately 2% of memory CD4, and 0.4% of memory CD8 clonotypes were shared across a few donors. Clonotypes shared by all four sorted-subset donors showed higher generation probabilities than non-shared clonotypes. Even with the large sequencing depth, rarefaction of the sorted-subset datasets indicated that sequencing was incomplete. Pairwise subsampling indicated that sequencing depth was expected to affect the degree of clonotype sharing among donors. Sampling was limited to blood, and TCR repertoires in tissue likely differ from TCR repertoires in blood. Naive subsets generally had larger estimated clonotype richness than memory subsets. The small number of donors limited the genetic and exposure-history diversity represented.

Details on this clone: Its antigen is unknown. Base qualities were left out, and no much larger clone turns up one base away.

This clonotype originated in a man aged 18 to 30 in good health. The rearrangement combines TRBV19 with TRBJ1-2, with TRBD1 perhaps the D gene, on 6 matching bases. The sample was memory CD4+ T cells sorted from blood. The cell subset or site label corresponds to: CD45RA-negative fraction. CDR3 region: CASNLGGDGYTF. At the DNA level, the sequence is TGTGCCAGTAACCTAGGGGGGGATGGCTACACCTTC.